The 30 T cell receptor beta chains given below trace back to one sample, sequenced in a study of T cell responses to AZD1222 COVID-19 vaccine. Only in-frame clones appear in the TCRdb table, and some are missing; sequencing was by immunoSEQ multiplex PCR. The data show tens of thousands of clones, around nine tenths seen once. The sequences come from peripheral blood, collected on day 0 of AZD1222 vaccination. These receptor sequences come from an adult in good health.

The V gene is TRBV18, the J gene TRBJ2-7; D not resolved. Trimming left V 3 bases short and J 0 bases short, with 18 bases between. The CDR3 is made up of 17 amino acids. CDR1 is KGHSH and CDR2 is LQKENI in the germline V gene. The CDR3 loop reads CASSPSGSGDSSYEQYF. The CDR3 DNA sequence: TGTGCCAGCTCACCCTCAGGATCAGGCGATAGCTCCTACGAGCAGTACTTC.

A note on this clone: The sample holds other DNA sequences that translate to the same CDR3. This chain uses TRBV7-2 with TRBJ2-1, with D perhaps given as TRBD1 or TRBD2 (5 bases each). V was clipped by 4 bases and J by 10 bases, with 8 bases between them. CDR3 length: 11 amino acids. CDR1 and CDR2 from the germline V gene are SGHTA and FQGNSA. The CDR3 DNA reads TGTGCCAGCAGCTCGGGGCCCGAGCAGTTCTTC. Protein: CASSSGPEQFF.

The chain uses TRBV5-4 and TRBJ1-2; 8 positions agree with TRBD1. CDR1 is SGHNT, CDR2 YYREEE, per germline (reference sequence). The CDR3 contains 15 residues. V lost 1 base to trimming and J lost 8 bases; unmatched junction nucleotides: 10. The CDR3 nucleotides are TGTGCCAGCAGCTTGTCAATGGGACAGGAGGGCGGCTACACCTTC. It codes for CASSLSMGQEGGYTF.

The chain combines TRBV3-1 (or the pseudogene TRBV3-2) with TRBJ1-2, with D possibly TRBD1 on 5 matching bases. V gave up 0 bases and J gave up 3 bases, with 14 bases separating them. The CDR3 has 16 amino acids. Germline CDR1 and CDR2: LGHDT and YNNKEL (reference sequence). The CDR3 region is CASSQDRRTYHYGYTF. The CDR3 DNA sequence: TGTGCCAGCAGCCAAGATCGTCGGACATATCACTATGGCTACACCTTC.

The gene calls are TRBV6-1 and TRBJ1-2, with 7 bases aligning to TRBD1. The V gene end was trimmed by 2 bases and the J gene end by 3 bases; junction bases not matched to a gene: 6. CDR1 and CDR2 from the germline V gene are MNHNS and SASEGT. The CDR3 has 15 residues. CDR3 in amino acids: CASSEPGQWHYGYTF. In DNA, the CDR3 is TGTGCCAGCAGTGAACCGGGACAGTGGCACTATGGCTACACCTTC.

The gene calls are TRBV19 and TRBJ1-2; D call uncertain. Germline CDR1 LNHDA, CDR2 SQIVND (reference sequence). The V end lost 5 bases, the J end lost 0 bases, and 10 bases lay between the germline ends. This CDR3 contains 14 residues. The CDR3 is CASSFGRSNYGYTF. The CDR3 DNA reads TGTGCCAGTAGTTTTGGGCGGTCTAACTATGGCTACACCTTC.

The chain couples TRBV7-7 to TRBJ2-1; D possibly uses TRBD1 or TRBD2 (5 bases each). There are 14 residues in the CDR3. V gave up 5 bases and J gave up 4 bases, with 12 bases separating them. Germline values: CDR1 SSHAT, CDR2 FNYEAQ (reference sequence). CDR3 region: CASSPRDEYNEQFF. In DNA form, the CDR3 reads TGTGCCAGCAGCCCCCGGGACGAGTACAATGAGCAGTTCTTC.

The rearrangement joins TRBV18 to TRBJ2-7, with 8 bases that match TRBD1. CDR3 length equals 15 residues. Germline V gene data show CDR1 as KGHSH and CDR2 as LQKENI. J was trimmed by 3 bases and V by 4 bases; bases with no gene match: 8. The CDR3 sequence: CASSLQTGDVYEQYF. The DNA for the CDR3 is TGTGCCAGCTCACTCCAGACAGGGGACGTCTACGAGCAGTACTTC.

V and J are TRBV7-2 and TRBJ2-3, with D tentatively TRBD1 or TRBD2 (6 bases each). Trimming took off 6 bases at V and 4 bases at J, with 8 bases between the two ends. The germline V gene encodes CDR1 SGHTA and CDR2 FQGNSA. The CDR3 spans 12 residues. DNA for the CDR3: TGTGCCAGCAGGGAGGGGGCAGATACGCAGTATTTT. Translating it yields CASREGADTQYF.

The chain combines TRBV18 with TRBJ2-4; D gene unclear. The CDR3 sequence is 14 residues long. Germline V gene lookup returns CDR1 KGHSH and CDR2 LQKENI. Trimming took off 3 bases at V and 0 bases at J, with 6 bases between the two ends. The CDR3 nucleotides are TGTGCCAGCTCACCGACCCTAGCCAAAAACATTCAGTACTTC. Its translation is CASSPTLAKNIQYF.

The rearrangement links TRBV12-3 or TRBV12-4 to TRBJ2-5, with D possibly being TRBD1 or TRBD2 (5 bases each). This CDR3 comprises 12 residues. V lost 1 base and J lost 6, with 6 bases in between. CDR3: CASSLGGKTQYF. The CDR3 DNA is TGTGCCAGCAGTTTAGGGGGGAAGACCCAGTACTTC.

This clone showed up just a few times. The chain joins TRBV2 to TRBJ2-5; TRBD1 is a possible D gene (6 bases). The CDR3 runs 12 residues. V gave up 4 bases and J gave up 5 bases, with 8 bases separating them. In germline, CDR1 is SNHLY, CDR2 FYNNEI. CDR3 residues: CASSGGLETQYF. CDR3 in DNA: TGTGCCAGCAGTGGGGGGCTTGAGACCCAGTACTTC. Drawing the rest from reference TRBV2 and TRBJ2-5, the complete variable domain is EPEVTQTPSHQVTQMGQEVILRCVPISNHLYFYWYRQILGQKVEFLVSFYNNEISEKSEIFDDQFSVERPDGSNFTLKIRSTKLEDSAMYFCASSGGLETQYFGPGTRLLVL.

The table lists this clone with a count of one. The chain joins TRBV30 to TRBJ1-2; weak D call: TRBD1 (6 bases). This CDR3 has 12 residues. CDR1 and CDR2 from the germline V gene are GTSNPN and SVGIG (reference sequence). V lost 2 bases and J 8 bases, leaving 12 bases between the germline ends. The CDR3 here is CAWSYTQGGYTF. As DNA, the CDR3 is TGTGCCTGGAGTTACACGCAGGGGGGCTACACCTTC.

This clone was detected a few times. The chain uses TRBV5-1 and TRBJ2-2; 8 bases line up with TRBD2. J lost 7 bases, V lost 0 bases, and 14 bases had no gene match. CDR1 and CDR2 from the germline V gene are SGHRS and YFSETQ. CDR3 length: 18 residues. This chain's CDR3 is CASSLEGSGAEWGGELFF. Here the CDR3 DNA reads TGCGCCAGCAGCTTGGAAGGTAGCGGGGCGGAATGGGGCGGGGAGCTGTTTTTT.

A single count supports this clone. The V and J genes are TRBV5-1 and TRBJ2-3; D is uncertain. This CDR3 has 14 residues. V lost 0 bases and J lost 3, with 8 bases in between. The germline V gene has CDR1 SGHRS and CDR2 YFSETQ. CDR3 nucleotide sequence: TGCGCCAGCAGCTTGGATATCCAGACAGATACGCAGTATTTT. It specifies CASSLDIQTDTQYF.

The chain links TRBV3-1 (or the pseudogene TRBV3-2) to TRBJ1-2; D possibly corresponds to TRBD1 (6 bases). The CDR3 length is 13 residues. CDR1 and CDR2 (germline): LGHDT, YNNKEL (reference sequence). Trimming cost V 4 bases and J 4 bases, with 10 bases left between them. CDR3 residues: CASSPGAAYGYTF. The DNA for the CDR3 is TGTGCCAGCAGCCCAGGGGCTGCCTATGGCTACACCTTC.

The CDR3 region is CASSQGLTGRDYGYTF. CDR3 DNA sequence: TGTGCCAGCAGCCAAGGGTTAACAGGGAGGGACTATGGCTACACCTTC. The chain is built from TRBV3-1 (or the pseudogene TRBV3-2) and TRBJ1-2; possibly TRBD1 for D (6 bases). Looked up from germline, CDR1 is LGHDT and CDR2 is YNNKEL (reference sequence). The CDR3 consists of 16 residues. V was clipped by 1 base and J by 3 bases, with 15 bases between them.

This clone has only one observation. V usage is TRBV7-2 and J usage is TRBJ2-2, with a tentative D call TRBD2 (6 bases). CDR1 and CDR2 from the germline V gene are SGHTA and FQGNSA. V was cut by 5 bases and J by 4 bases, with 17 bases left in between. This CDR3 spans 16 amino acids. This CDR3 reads CASSPNRDSSTGELFF. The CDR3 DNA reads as TGTGCCAGCAGCCCCAACCGGGACTCTTCCACCGGGGAGCTGTTTTTT.

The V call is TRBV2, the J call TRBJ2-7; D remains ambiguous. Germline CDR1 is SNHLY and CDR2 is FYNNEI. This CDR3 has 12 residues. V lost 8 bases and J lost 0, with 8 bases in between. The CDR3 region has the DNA TGTGCCAGCTCGAGGTTCTCCTACGAGCAGTACTTC. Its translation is CASSRFSYEQYF.

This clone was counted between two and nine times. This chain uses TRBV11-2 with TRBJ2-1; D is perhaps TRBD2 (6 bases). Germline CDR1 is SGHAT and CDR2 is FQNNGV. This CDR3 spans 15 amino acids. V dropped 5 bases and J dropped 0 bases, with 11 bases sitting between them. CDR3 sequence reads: CASSVSGFSYNEQFF. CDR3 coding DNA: TGTGCCAGCAGCGTTAGCGGATTCTCCTACAATGAGCAGTTCTTC.

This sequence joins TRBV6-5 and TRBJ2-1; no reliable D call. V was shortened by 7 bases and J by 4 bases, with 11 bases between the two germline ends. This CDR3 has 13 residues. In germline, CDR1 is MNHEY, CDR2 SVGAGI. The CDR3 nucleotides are TGTGCCAGCACCAGGAGTGCATACAATGAGCAGTTCTTC. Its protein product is CASTRSAYNEQFF.

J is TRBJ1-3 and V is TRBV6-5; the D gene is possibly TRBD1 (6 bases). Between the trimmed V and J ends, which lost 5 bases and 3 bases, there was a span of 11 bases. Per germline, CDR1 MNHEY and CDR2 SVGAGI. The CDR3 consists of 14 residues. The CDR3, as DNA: TGTGCCAGCAGTAAAACAGGGTTTGGAAACACCATATATTTT. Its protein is CASSKTGFGNTIYF.

Here the CDR3 reads CASSPTTGTKTGELFF. The CDR3 DNA reads as TGTGCCAGCAGCCCTACCACAGGGACCAAAACCGGGGAGCTGTTTTTT. J is TRBJ2-2 and V is TRBV7-7, with TRBD1 as a possible D gene (6 bases). The CDR3 is 16 residues long. V gave up 5 bases and J gave up 5 bases, with 18 bases separating them. Germline CDR1 and CDR2: SSHAT and FNYEAQ (reference sequence).

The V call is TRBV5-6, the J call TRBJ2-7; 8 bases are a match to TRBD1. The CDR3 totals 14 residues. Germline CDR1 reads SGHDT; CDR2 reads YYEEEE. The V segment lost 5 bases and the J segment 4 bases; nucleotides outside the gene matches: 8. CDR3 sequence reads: CASRVGTGFYEQYF. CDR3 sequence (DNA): TGTGCCAGCAGAGTTGGGACAGGCTTTTACGAGCAGTACTTC.

DNA of the CDR3: TGCAGCGTAATCAGGGGGCTCACTGAAGCTTTCTTT. It yields the protein CSVIRGLTEAFF. V and J are TRBV29-1 and TRBJ1-1; the match to TRBD1 covers 8 bases. This CDR3 spans 12 amino acids. Germline values: CDR1 SQVTM, CDR2 ANQGSEA. Trimming took 6 bases from V and 4 from J; bases not matched to a gene: 4.

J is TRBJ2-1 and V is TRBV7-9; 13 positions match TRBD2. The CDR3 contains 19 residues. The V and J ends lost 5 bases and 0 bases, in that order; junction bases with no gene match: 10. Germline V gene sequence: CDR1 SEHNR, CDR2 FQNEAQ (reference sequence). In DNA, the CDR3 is TGTGCCAGCAGCCCCTCAATCAGGACTAGCGGGGGCTCCTACAATGAGCAGTTCTTC. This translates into CASSPSIRTSGGSYNEQFF.

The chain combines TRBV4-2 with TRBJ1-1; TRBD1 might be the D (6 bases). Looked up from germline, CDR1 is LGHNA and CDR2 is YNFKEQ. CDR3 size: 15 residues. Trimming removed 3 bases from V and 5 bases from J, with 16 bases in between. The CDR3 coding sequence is TGTGCCAGCAGCCAGTTGACGGCAGGGGTAACTGAAGCTTTCTTT. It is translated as CASSQLTAGVTEAFF.

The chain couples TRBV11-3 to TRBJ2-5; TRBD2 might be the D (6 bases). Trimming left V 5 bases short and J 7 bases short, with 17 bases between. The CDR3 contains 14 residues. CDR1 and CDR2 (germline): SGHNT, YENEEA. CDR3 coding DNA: TGTGCCAGCAGCCGGCTGGGACTTGGCTCGACCCAGTACTTC. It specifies CASSRLGLGSTQYF.

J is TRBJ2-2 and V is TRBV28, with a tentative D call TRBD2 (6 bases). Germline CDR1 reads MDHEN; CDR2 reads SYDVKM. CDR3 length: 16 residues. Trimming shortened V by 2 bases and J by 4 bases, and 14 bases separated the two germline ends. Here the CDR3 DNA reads TGTGCCAGCAGTTTACTCTCGGGAGCGGTCACCGGGGAGCTGTTTTTT. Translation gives CASSLLSGAVTGELFF.

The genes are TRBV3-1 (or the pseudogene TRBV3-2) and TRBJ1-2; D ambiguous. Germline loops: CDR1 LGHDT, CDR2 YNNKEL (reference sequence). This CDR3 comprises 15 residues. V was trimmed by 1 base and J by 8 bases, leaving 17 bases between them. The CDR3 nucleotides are TGTGCCAGCAGCCAAGCAGCGGTGGAGGGAGGAGGCTACACCTTC. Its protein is CASSQAAVEGGGYTF.